This T cell receptor beta chain was obtained from a study of PD-1 blockade in classical Hodgkin lymphoma. Regarding the study as a whole: Significant TCR diversity gains by C4D1 occurred in CD4+ but not CD8+ cells. Nivolumab initiated under 1 year post-ASCT led to patient exclusion.

Relapse after autologous stem cell transplantation occurred in every patient, and brentuximab vedotin exposure varied. Magnetic negative selection isolated CD8+ T cells from thawed PBMCs. Complete response, partial response or progressive disease was recorded as best response. Only in-frame clones appear in the TCRdb table, and some are missing; sequencing was by immunoSEQ multiplex PCR. The sample includes around 13,000 clones, approximately 79% seen only once; the top ten take roughly a quarter. On this clone: The antigen remains undetermined.

V shed 1 base, J shed 11 bases, and the junction held 12 bases outside the gene matches. Germline CDR1 is MGHDK and CDR2 is SYGVNS. This CDR3 is 15 amino acids long. The sequencing used CD8+ T cells from blood, collected at baseline. The source is a human donor with classical Hodgkin lymphoma. The V call is TRBV25-1, the J call TRBJ1-1; 8 bases are a match to TRBD1. The CDR3 coding sequence is TGTGCCAGCAGTGAATTCAGGGCAGGGGGCCAGGAGGCTTTCTTT. It specifies CASSEFRAGGQEAFF.